This T cell receptor beta chain comes out of a study of T cells in Graves' hyperthyroidism and ophthalmopathy. Study-level points and caveats: Most expanded thyroid clonotypes above 0.001 recurred in blood.

V was pared by 2 bases and J by 5 bases, with 9 bases between. The CDR3 totals 13 residues. CDR1 is GTSNPN and CDR2 is SVGIG in the germline V gene (reference sequence). This clonotype has more than one count but fewer than ten. Its antigen is undetermined. Using RNA transcripts as the source, TCR beta CDR3 regions were amplified. TCR CDR3 underwent first-round RT-PCR with the HTBI primer set. Via MiXCR, TCRdb re-called the multiplex PCR reads, giving one row per CDR3 protein. The sample lists about half a million distinct CDR3 sequences; less than 25% were seen once. The rearrangement joins TRBV30 to TRBJ2-2; D not certain. This receptor was identified in a man between 18 and 29 years old with Graves' hyperthyroidism. The material sequenced was blood. CDR3 protein: CAWSIARTGELFF. The CDR3 nucleotides read TGTGCCTGGAGTATTGCGCGTACCGGGGAGCTGTTTTTT. The whole variable domain, filled in from reference TRBV30 and TRBJ2-2, reads SQTIHQWPATLVQPVGSPLSLECTVEGTSNPNLYWYRQAAGRGLQLLFYSVGIGQISSEVPQNLSASRPQDRQFILSSKKLLLSDSGFYLCAWSIARTGELFFGEGSRLTVL.